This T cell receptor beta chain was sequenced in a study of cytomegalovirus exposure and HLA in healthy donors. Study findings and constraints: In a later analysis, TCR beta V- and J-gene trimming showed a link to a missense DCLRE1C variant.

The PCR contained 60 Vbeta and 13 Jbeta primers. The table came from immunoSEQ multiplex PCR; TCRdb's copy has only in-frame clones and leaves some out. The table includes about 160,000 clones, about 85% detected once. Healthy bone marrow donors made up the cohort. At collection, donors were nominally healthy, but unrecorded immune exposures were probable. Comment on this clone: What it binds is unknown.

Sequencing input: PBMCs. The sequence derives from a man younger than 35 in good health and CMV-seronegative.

The CDR3 DNA is TGTGCCAGCAGCTTTCGTGACATCTTCTACGAGCAGTACTTC. Its protein product is CASSFRDIFYEQYF. The V gene is TRBV28, the J gene TRBJ2-7; no clear D. This CDR3 region has 14 residues. CDR1 and CDR2 from the germline V gene are MDHEN and SYDVKM. V shed 6 bases and J shed 3 bases, with 15 bases lying between them.